The following is a T cell receptor (beta chain) sequence with its context. The table came from immunoSEQ multiplex PCR; TCRdb's copy has only in-frame clones and leaves some out. Here the sample spans approximately 150,000 clones, more than 70% being singletons. The CDR3 spans 20 residues. Germline V gives CDR1 PRHDT, CDR2 FYEKMQ (reference sequence). With V trimmed by 5 bases and J by 4 bases, 26 bases remained unmatched. This sample stems from a study of blood T cell repertoires in COVID-19. Study context: The cDNA or gDNA used as material had been derived from T cells, B-cell-depleted T cells, or PBMCs.

The chain recombines TRBV13 with TRBJ2-7; TRBD1 agrees at 7 bases. The sample comprised peripheral blood. The receptor was derived from a woman between 55 and 75 years old with acute or convalescent COVID-19. The CDR3 loop reads CASSTRAGTAVSPPTYEQYF. The CDR3 DNA sequence: TGTGCCAGCAGCACCCGAGCCGGGACAGCGGTCAGCCCACCGACTTACGAGCAGTACTTC.